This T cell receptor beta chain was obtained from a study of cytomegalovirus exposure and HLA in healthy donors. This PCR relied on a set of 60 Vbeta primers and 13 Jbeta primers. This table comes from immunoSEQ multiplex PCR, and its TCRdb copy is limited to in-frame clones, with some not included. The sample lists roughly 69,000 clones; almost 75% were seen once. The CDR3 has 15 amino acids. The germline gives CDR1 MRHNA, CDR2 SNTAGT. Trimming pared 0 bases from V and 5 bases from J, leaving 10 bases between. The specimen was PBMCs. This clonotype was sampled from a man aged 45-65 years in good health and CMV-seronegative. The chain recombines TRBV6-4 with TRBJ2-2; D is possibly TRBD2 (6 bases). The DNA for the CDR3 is TGTGCCAGCAGTGACTCGAAGCGGGCGACCGGGGAGCTGTTTTTT. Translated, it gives CASSDSKRATGELFF.